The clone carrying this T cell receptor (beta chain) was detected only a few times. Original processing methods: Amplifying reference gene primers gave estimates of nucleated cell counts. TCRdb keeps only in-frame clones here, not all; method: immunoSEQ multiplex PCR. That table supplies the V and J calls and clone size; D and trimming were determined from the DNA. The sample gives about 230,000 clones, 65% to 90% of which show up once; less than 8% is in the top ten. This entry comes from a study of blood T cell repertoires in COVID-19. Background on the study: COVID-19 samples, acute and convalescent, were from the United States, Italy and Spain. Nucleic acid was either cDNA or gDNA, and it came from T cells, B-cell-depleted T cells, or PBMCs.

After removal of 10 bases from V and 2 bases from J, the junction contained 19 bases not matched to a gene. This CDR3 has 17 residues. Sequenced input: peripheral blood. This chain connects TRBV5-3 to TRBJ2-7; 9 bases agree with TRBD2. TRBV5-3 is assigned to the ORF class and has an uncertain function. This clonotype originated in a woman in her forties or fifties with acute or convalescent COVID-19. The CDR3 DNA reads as TGTGCCTCACCTGCCTGGGCTAGCGGGATTCTCCCCTACGAGCAGTACTTC. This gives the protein CASPAWASGILPYEQYF.